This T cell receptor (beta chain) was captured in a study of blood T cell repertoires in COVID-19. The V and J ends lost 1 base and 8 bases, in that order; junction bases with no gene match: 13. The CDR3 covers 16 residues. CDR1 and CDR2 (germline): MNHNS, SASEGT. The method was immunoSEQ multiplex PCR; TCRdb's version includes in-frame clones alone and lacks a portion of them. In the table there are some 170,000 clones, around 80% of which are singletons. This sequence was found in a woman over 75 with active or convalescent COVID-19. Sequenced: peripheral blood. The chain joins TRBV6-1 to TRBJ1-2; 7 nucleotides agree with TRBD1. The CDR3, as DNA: TGTGCCAGCAGTGAAGTACCGGGACAGCCTCGAGGGGGCTACACCTTC. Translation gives CASSEVPGQPRGGYTF.